The present entry profiles one T cell receptor beta chain with its context. Its specificity is not known. Though nominally healthy at sampling, donors likely had unrecorded immune exposures. The data stem from a study of cytomegalovirus exposure and HLA in healthy donors. Study-wide context: Unique TCRs from HLA-typed donors, roughly 87 million of them, were held in an early data release.

Use of 60 Vbeta and 13 Jbeta primers characterized the PCR. Sequencing was performed with immunoSEQ multiplex PCR; in TCRdb, only in-frame clones are kept and a portion is missing. Of approximately 95,000 clones detected, about 80% appear once; the ten largest clones hold about 10%. Study-wide points: V- and J-gene trimming in TCR beta was tied to a missense DCLRE1C variant by an analysis performed later.

This CDR3 contains 20 residues. Germline V gene data show CDR1 as LNHDA and CDR2 as SQIVND (reference sequence). V gave up 5 bases and J gave up 1 base; unmatched junction bases: 12. The sequenced sample was PBMCs. The chain carries TRBV19 and TRBJ2-6, with 12 bases matching TRBD1. The receptor's source is a young man in good health and CMV-seropositive. CDR3 amino acids: CASSPRPGTGGASGANVLTF. The CDR3 DNA reads as TGTGCCAGTAGTCCTCGTCCCGGGACAGGGGGCGCTTCTGGGGCCAACGTCCTGACTTTC.